A selection of T cell receptor beta chains follows, all from one sample in a study of shared clonotypes between healthy human individuals. The repertoire was sequenced with immunoSEQ multiplex PCR; TCRdb's copy has only in-frame clones and lacks some. This sample has about 2.1 million clones; 90% to 95% occur once, and the top ten carry around 1.7%. The sequenced sample consisted of naive CD8+ T cells from PBMCs. The receptors were sampled from a man between 18 and 35 years old in good health. Some clones in this sample may be carry-over from other donors' samples. The CDR3 runs from the conserved cysteine through the conserved F or W. The D gene is left open where the match is weak. Not every row has a clone size; where given, it reads once, few, many or a size class.

v_gene	j_gene	abundance	d_gene	CDR3nt	CDR3aa
TRBV15	TRBJ1-1	once	.	TGTGCCACCAGCATAAAGGACAGTATGAACACTGAAGCTTTCTTT	CATSIKDSMNTEAFF
TRBV5-6	TRBJ2-3	.	.	TGTGCCAGCAGCTTGGGACGAGATACGCAGTATTTT	CASSLGRDTQYF
TRBV6-1	TRBJ1-4	.	.	TGTGCCAGCAGGGACTTCGTGGGGGCCAGGCAACTGTTTTTT	CASRDFVGARQLFF
TRBV9	TRBJ2-7	once	TRBD2	TGTGCCAGCAGCGTAGCCCCGACTAGCGGTAATCCCTACGAGCAGTACTTC	CASSVAPTSGNPYEQYF
TRBV27	TRBJ1-2	.	TRBD1	TGTGCCAGCAGTGCTAGGACAGGGGGGATCTATGGCTACACCTTC	CASSARTGGIYGYTF
TRBV5-6	TRBJ2-2	.	.	TGTGCCAGCAGCTTGACCACCGGGGAGCTGTTTTTT	CASSLTTGELFF
TRBV28	TRBJ1-3	.	.	TGTGCCAGCAGTTTTCAGGGGTGGGGAAACACCATATATTTT	CASSFQGWGNTIYF
TRBV10-3	TRBJ2-1	.	TRBD2	TGTGCCATCAGTGATGGTAGCGGGAGGATGGGTTCGAATGAGCAGTTCTTC	CAISDGSGRMGSNEQFF
TRBV7-9	TRBJ1-1	few	.	TGTGCCAGCAGCTTAGCGCAGATAAGCCCTGAAGCTTTCTTT	CASSLAQISPEAFF
TRBV7-9	TRBJ2-7	.	TRBD2	TGTGCCAGCAGCTCGGGACTAGCGGGAGAGTACGAGCAGTACTTC	CASSSGLAGEYEQYF
TRBV7-9	TRBJ2-5	.	TRBD1	TGTGCCAGCAGCTCCAGGGGGAAGCAAGAGACCCAGTACTTC	CASSSRGKQETQYF
TRBV25-1	TRBJ2-5	.	TRBD1	TGTGCCAGCAGTGAACCCCCGGGACAGGCTAGGGAGACCCAGTACTTC	CASSEPPGQARETQYF
TRBV5-1	TRBJ2-7	.	TRBD2	TGCGCCAGCAAAGTGGGAGGGTCCAACTCCTACGAGCAGTACTTC	CASKVGGSNSYEQYF
TRBV7-7	TRBJ1-2	.	.	TGTGCCAGCAACTCTGGGGAGGTCGCCCAGGACACCTTC	CASNSGEVAQDTF
TRBV28	TRBJ2-3	once	TRBD2	TGTGCCAGCAGTTCGGCGAGCGGGAGAGGCACAGATACGCAGTATTTT	CASSSASGRGTDTQYF
TRBV2	TRBJ2-6	.	TRBD1	TGTGCCAGCCGGGACAGAGAAAGCTCTGGGGCCAACGTCCTGACTTTC	CASRDRESSGANVLTF
TRBV10-1	TRBJ2-7	once	TRBD1	TGCGCCAGCAGCGACAGGGGACGGTACGAGCAGTACTTC	CASSDRGRYEQYF
TRBV9	TRBJ1-3	.	.	TGTGCCAGCAGCGTAGCAGGGTTGTTCGGAAACACCATATATTTT	CASSVAGLFGNTIYF
TRBV6-5	TRBJ2-1	once	TRBD2	TGTGCCAGCAGTTTCGGGACTCCCAACGGGAGGTTTGAGCAGTTCTTC	CASSFGTPNGRFEQFF
TRBV29-1	TRBJ2-7	.	.	TGCAGCGTTGAGCACGGGGATCGCCCCTACGAGCAGTACTTC	CSVEHGDRPYEQYF
TRBV4-1	TRBJ2-1	.	TRBD2	TGCGCCAGCAGCCAAGCCCTAGCGGCCCGGTGGGACAATGAGCAGTTCTTC	CASSQALAARWDNEQFF
TRBV4-1	TRBJ1-2	.	.	TGCGCCAGCAGCCAAGAGACAGGAAACTATGGCTACACCTTC	CASSQETGNYGYTF
TRBV10-2	TRBJ2-3	.	.	TGCGCCAGCGCCGCTTCATCCATTCAGTATTTT	CASAASSIQYF
TRBV5-1	TRBJ2-3	.	.	TGCGCCAGCAGCTTGGCCTCTTTTTTAGCAACAGATACGCAGTATTTT	CASSLASFLATDTQYF
TRBV27	TRBJ2-6	.	.	TGTGCCAGCAGTTTAAGGGGTTCCGGGGCCAACGTCCTGACTTTC	CASSLRGSGANVLTF
TRBV28	TRBJ2-7	.	.	TGTGCCAGCAGTTTACACAGGAGCTCCTACGAGCAGTACTTC	CASSLHRSSYEQYF
TRBV6-5	TRBJ1-2	.	.	TGTGCCAGCAGTTCGCAGGATGGGTATGGCTACACCTTC	CASSSQDGYGYTF
TRBV19	TRBJ1-1	few	.	TGTGCCACCCTGGTTCACCCGAACACTGAAGCTTTCTTT	CATLVHPNTEAFF
TRBV13	TRBJ2-7	.	.	TGTGCCAGCAGCTTCCGGGGCGTATCCTACGAGCAGTACTTC	CASSFRGVSYEQYF
TRBV27	TRBJ1-5	.	TRBD1	TGTGCCAGCAGTTTAGTCGGGGTTAAGGGGGCTGGGAATCAGCCCCAGCATTTT	CASSLVGVKGAGNQPQHF
TRBV27	TRBJ2-7	.	.	TGTGCCAGCAGTCCTCTGGGGCACGAGCAGTACTTC	CASSPLGHEQYF
TRBV10-1	TRBJ2-2	.	TRBD1	TGCGCCAGCAGTGAAGGGACAGAGGGCGGGGAGCTGTTTTTT	CASSEGTEGGELFF